The 20 T cell receptor beta chains given below trace back to one sample, sequenced in a study of T cell responses to AZD1222 COVID-19 vaccine. TCRdb's table, derived via immunoSEQ multiplex PCR, lists solely in-frame clones and lacks some. In the table there are 78,000 or so clones, less than 85% of which are singletons. The starting material was peripheral blood, obtained 28 days after the second AZD1222 dose. The source is an adult who received the AZD1222 COVID-19 vaccine.

The chain couples TRBV19 to TRBJ1-1; D gene uncertain. V was shortened by 3 bases and J by 0 bases, with 5 bases between the two germline ends. Germline CDR1 is LNHDA and CDR2 is SQIVND (reference sequence). There are 13 residues in the CDR3. This CDR3 is CASSMEMNTEAFF. The CDR3 bases are TGTGCCAGTAGTATGGAAATGAACACTGAAGCTTTCTTT.

The CDR3 nucleotides are TGTGCCAGCAGCCCCTCCGTTGGGGATACGCAGTATTTT. Translated, it gives CASSPSVGDTQYF. This chain uses TRBV9 with TRBJ2-3; D gene ambiguous. The CDR3 consists of 13 residues. The ends were cut back, 4 bases at V and 6 bases at J, with 12 bases in the middle. Germline V gives CDR1 SGDLS, CDR2 YYNGEE.

V gene TRBV10-3 combines with J gene TRBJ1-5; no clear D. Germline CDR1 and CDR2: ENHRY and SYGVKD. The CDR3 length is 15 residues. V dropped 3 bases and J dropped 2 bases, with 11 bases sitting between them. The CDR3 DNA follows: TGTGCCATCAGTGAATCTATGTTGGGCAATCAGCCCCAGCATTTT. Protein sequence: CAISESMLGNQPQHF.

The rearrangement joins TRBV27 to TRBJ2-2; perhaps TRBD1 as D (5 bases). The germline CDR1 and CDR2 sequences are MNHEY and SMNVEV (reference sequence). V was cut by 7 bases and J by 5 bases, with 14 bases left in between. This CDR3 spans 14 amino acids. CDR3 loop: CASTRAQRTGELFF. The CDR3 DNA reads as TGTGCCAGCACCAGGGCGCAGAGGACCGGGGAGCTGTTTTTT.

The chain links TRBV28 to TRBJ2-7, with 8 nucleotides matching TRBD1. V shed 8 bases, J shed 0 bases, and the junction held 12 bases outside the gene matches. From germline, CDR1 is MDHEN and CDR2 SYDVKM. The CDR3 sequence is 16 residues long. Written as DNA, the CDR3 is TGTGCCAGCGGGGCCCCTGGCAGGGGGCACTCCTACGAGCAGTACTTC. Translated, it gives CASGAPGRGHSYEQYF.

This clone was observed a single time. This chain uses TRBV28 with TRBJ1-1; D call uncertain. V was clipped by 10 bases and J by 2 bases, with 14 bases between them. The CDR3 contains 13 residues. Germline lookup yields CDR1 MDHEN and CDR2 SYDVKM. The CDR3 protein is CATRPWANTEAFF. The CDR3 nucleotides read TGTGCCACCAGACCTTGGGCAAACACTGAAGCTTTCTTT.

This CDR3 is CASSLSPGQPLQPQHF. Written as DNA, the CDR3 is TGTGCCAGCAGTCTAAGCCCGGGACAGCCGCTTCAGCCCCAGCATTTT. This chain joins TRBV11-2 and TRBJ1-5; 7 bases align to TRBD1. Trimming at V came to 6 bases and at J to 6 bases, leaving 14 bases not matched to a gene. Germline V lookup: CDR1 SGHAT, CDR2 FQNNGV. The CDR3 length is 16 residues.

CDR3 protein: CARKGAHTEAFF. The CDR3 nucleotides read TGTGCCAGAAAGGGCGCGCACACTGAAGCTTTCTTT. The genes are TRBV5-3 and TRBJ1-1; D is undetermined. TRBV5-3 is labeled an ORF, and its function is uncertain. V was clipped by 6 bases and J by 3 bases, with 9 bases between them. The CDR3 totals 12 residues.

V is TRBV7-2 and J is TRBJ2-6, with 7 bases that match TRBD1. Germline CDR1 reads SGHTA; CDR2 reads FQGNSA. The CDR3 has 19 residues. After removal of 1 base from V and 0 bases from J, the junction contained 9 bases not matched to a gene. The CDR3 bases are TGTGCCAGCAGCTTAGTCCCGGGACAGAGAAGCTCTGGGGCCAACGTCCTGACTTTC. Its translation is CASSLVPGQRSSGANVLTF.

The rearrangement links TRBV19 to TRBJ2-5, with 7 bases that match TRBD1. V lost 5 bases, J lost 8 bases, and 5 bases stayed unmatched. This CDR3 is 12 amino acids long. The germline V gene encodes CDR1 LNHDA and CDR2 SQIVND (reference sequence). The CDR3 DNA reads as TGTGCCAGTAGTTCACAGGGGCTTACCCAGTACTTC. This codes for CASSSQGLTQYF. The full variable domain, with the rest looked up from reference TRBV19 and TRBJ2-5, is DGGITQSPKYLFRKEGQNVTLSCEQNLNHDAMYWYRQDPGQGLRLIYYSQIVNDFQKGDIAEGYSVSREKKESFPLTVTSAQKNPTAFYLCASSSQGLTQYFGPGTRLLVL.

The chain is built from TRBV19 and TRBJ1-2; no firm D call. The V gene lost 10 bases and the J gene lost 0 bases, with 12 bases spanning the gap. The germline CDR1 and CDR2 sequences are LNHDA and SQIVND (reference sequence). The CDR3 length is 13 residues. In DNA form, the CDR3 reads TGTGCCACGTCCTTGACTCCTAACTATGGCTACACCTTC. Amino acids: CATSLTPNYGYTF.

This clone appeared a single time. The chain recombines TRBV28 with TRBJ1-6; D unclear. Trimming cost V 6 bases and J 8 bases, with 14 bases left between them. CDR3 length: 14 amino acids. Germline-derived CDR1 and CDR2 are MDHEN and SYDVKM. CDR3 in DNA: TGTGCCAGCAGGGCTTTTCCGGTGCATTCACCCCTCCACTTT. This translates into CASRAFPVHSPLHF.

The chain combines TRBV18 with TRBJ2-3; D is perhaps TRBD1 (6 bases). The CDR3 extends over 17 amino acids. V shed 3 bases and J shed 1 base, with 17 bases lying between them. Per the germline V gene, CDR1 is KGHSH and CDR2 is LQKENI. The CDR3 sequence is CASSPPQGRTGTDTQYF. The CDR3, as DNA: TGTGCCAGCTCACCCCCACAGGGAAGAACCGGCACAGATACGCAGTATTTT. The full variable domain, rest sourced from reference TRBV18 and TRBJ2-3, is NAGVMQNPRHLVRRRGQEARLRCSPMKGHSHVYWYRQLPEEGLKFMVYLQKENIIDESGMPKERFSAEFPKEGPSILRIQQVVRGDSAAYFCASSPPQGRTGTDTQYFGPGTRLTVL.

The chain combines TRBV6-5 with TRBJ1-2; unclear D gene. V was shortened by 0 bases and J by 0 bases, with 11 bases between the two germline ends. The CDR3 is 16 residues long. Looked up from germline, CDR1 is MNHEY and CDR2 is SVGAGI. The CDR3 nucleotides are TGTGCCAGCAGTTACTCGTTCAGGCGGACTAACTATGGCTACACCTTC. Translation gives CASSYSFRRTNYGYTF.

V gene TRBV28 combines with J gene TRBJ1-3; 7 bases map to TRBD1. This CDR3 comprises 18 residues. Germline CDR1 reads MDHEN; CDR2 reads SYDVKM. V lost 4 bases, J lost 4 bases, and 16 bases stayed unmatched. DNA of the CDR3: TGTGCCAGCAGTTCCGACAGGGCCCTATGGTCTTACGGAAACACCATATATTTT. Translation: CASSSDRALWSYGNTIYF. Drawing the rest from reference TRBV28 and TRBJ1-3, the complete variable domain is DVKVTQSSRYLVKRTGEKVFLECVQDMDHENMFWYRQDPGLGLRLIYFSYDVKMKEKGDIPEGYSVSREKKERFSLILESASTNQTSMYLCASSSDRALWSYGNTIYFGEGSWLTVV.

The chain recombines TRBV4-1 with TRBJ2-2; D is unresolved. This CDR3 contains 15 residues. The V gene lost 0 bases and the J gene lost 2 bases, with 7 bases spanning the gap. CDR1 is MGHRA and CDR2 is YSYEKL in the germline V gene. Here the CDR3 reads CASSQEEENTGELFF. The CDR3 DNA is TGCGCCAGCAGCCAAGAAGAGGAAAACACCGGGGAGCTGTTTTTT.

The V call is TRBV30, the J call TRBJ1-5, with D possibly matching TRBD1 (5 bases). There are 17 residues in the CDR3. The ends were cut back, 2 bases at V and 3 bases at J, with 20 bases in the middle. Germline V gene data show CDR1 as GTSNPN and CDR2 as SVGIG (reference sequence). CDR3: CAWSPGWDSGSNQPQHF. The CDR3 DNA reads TGTGCCTGGAGTCCCGGATGGGACTCAGGGTCCAATCAGCCCCAGCATTTT.

The chain recombines TRBV6-5 with TRBJ2-7; weak D call: TRBD2 (6 bases). The germline CDR1 and CDR2 sequences are MNHEY and SVGAGI. The CDR3 spans 14 residues. Deletions cut 0 bases from V and 3 bases from J, with 9 bases between. In nucleotides, the CDR3 is TGTGCCAGCAGTTACTCCAGCGGGCACTACGAGCAGTACTTC. It specifies CASSYSSGHYEQYF.

This rearrangement joins TRBV11-1 to TRBJ2-5, with D hard to call. Between the trimmed V and J ends, which lost 2 bases and 3 bases, there was a span of 7 bases. Germline V gene data show CDR1 as SGHAT and CDR2 as FQDESV (reference sequence). The CDR3 loop spans 13 amino acids. This CDR3 is CASSLSTKETQYF. CDR3 DNA sequence: TGTGCCAGCAGCTTATCAACAAAAGAGACCCAGTACTTC.

The chain couples TRBV20-1 to TRBJ1-3; D remains unclear. This CDR3 comprises 11 residues. Trimming cost V 3 bases and J 4 bases, with 4 bases left between them. Germline V lookup: CDR1 DFQATT, CDR2 SNEGSKA (reference sequence). This CDR3 reads CSAREGNTIYF. CDR3 in DNA: TGCAGTGCTAGGGAGGGAAACACCATATATTTT.